This TCR beta chain was documented in a study of T cells in Graves' hyperthyroidism and ophthalmopathy. Study observations and caveats: Ophthalmopathy was identified by the model a median 6.5 months ahead of onset. In simple terms, a model built on 13 V-J features told ophthalmopathy apart from stable hyperthyroidism.

The CDR3 is made up of 15 amino acids. Germline V CDR1 and CDR2: SEHNR, FQNEAQ (reference sequence). V dropped 1 base and J dropped 1 base, with 10 bases sitting between them. TCR beta CDR3 sequences were amplified from RNA transcripts. In the first-round RT-PCR of the TCR CDR3, the HTBI primer set was used. A single record per CDR3 protein comes from TCRdb applying MiXCR to the multiplex PCR reads. The data contain some 460,000 distinct CDR3 sequences, more than 15% of them singletons. Disease duration under 2 months; hyperthyroidism patients were aged 18 to 65. This clonotype was found a few times. Its specificity is unknown.

This TCR was recovered from a woman in her late teens or twenties with Graves' hyperthyroidism. V and J are TRBV7-9 and TRBJ1-1, with TRBD1 as a possible D gene (5 bases). The sample comprised blood. CDR3 sequence (DNA): TGTGCCAGCAGCTTAGTGGGAGGGACGAACACTGAAGCTTTCTTT. This encodes CASSLVGGTNTEAFF.